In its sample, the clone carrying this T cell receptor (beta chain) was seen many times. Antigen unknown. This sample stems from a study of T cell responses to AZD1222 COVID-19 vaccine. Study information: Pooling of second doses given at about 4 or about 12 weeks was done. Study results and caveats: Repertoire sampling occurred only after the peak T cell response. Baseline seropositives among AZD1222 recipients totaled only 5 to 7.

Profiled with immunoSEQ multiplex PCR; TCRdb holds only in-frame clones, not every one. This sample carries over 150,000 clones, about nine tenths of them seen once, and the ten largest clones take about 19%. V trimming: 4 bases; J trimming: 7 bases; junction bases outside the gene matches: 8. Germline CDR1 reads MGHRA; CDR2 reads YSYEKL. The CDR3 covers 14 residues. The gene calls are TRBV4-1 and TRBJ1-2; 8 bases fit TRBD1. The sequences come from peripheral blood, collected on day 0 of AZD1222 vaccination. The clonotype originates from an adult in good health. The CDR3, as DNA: TGCGCCAGCAGCCTTCGCGGACAGGGTAGTGGCTACACCTTC. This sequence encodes CASSLRGQGSGYTF.